These 20 T cell receptor beta chains were all obtained from the same sample, sequenced in a study of shared clonotypes between healthy human individuals. Only CD45RO-negative cells positively selected for CCR7 counted as naive CD8 cells, so terminally differentiated effector memory CD45RA+ cells were excluded. TCRdb's copy holds only in-frame clones and misses some; the assay was immunoSEQ multiplex PCR. The sample has about 800,000 clones; roughly 96% are singletons. Sequenced sample: naive CD8+ T cells sorted from blood. All receptors derive from a man aged 25 to 45 in good health.

The chain carries TRBV30 and TRBJ2-7, with 11 bases fitting TRBD1. Germline V gene lookup returns CDR1 GTSNPN and CDR2 SVGIG (reference sequence). Germline trimming cut 7 bases from V and 9 bases from J; bases unmatched to any gene: 14. The CDR3 sequence is 14 residues long. CDR3 region: CASQAGQGAQGQYF. CDR3 nucleotide sequence: TGTGCCTCCCAGGCTGGACAGGGGGCGCAGGGGCAGTACTTC.

The genes are TRBV27 and TRBJ2-3, with TRBD2 matching 7 bases. CDR1 MNHEY and CDR2 SMNVEV come from the germline V gene (reference sequence). CDR3 length: 16 residues. V lost 5 bases, J lost 3 bases, and 11 bases stayed unmatched. The CDR3 nucleotides read TGTGCCAGCAGTCCAGGACTAGAATTCCTGACAGATACGCAGTATTTT. Its translation is CASSPGLEFLTDTQYF.

CDR3 nucleotide sequence: TGTGCCAGCATTTGGGACACCAGCACAGATACGCAGTATTTT. It specifies CASIWDTSTDTQYF. The J gene is TRBJ2-3, the V gene TRBV2; TRBD1 might be the D (6 bases). The CDR3 runs to 14 residues. Trimming took off 7 bases at V and 0 bases at J, with 11 bases between the two ends. Germline lookup yields CDR1 SNHLY and CDR2 FYNNEI.

The rearrangement links TRBV27 to TRBJ2-5, with D uncertain. V lost 5 bases, J lost 7 bases, and 14 bases lay in between. The germline V gene encodes CDR1 MNHEY and CDR2 SMNVEV (reference sequence). The CDR3 consists of 13 residues. CDR3 bases: TGTGCCAGCAGTCCGACGCCCTTGAGGACCCAGTACTTC. It translates to CASSPTPLRTQYF.

The chain links TRBV14 to TRBJ2-3; D not resolved. V lost 3 bases to trimming and J lost 1 base, with 8 bases between them. The CDR3 extends over 14 amino acids. Germline CDR1 SGHDN, CDR2 FVKESK. The CDR3 loop is CASSQNTGTDTQYF. In DNA form, the CDR3 reads TGTGCCAGCAGCCAGAACACAGGCACAGATACGCAGTATTTT.

The rearrangement links TRBV19 to TRBJ1-1, with TRBD1 identical over 8 bases. The trim removed 6 bases at V and 4 bases at J, leaving 7 bases unmatched. This CDR3 has 14 residues. Germline CDR1 and CDR2: LNHDA and SQIVND (reference sequence). The DNA of the CDR3 is TGTGCCAGTAGGACGACAGGGGTCGGCACTGAAGCTTTCTTT. Protein: CASRTTGVGTEAFF.

This sequence joins TRBV15 and TRBJ2-3; TRBD2 matches 7 bases. From germline, CDR1 is LNHNV and CDR2 YYDKDF (reference sequence). J gave up 1 base and V 8 bases, and 6 bases lay outside the gene matches. The CDR3 length is 14 residues. The CDR3 region has the DNA TGTGCCACCGGGGGGGAAAGCCGCACAGATACGCAGTATTTT. It is translated as CATGGESRTDTQYF.

This clone was seen a single time. V is TRBV4-1 and J is TRBJ2-7; 8 bases align to TRBD2. J was trimmed by 6 bases and V by 4 bases; bases with no gene match: 2. CDR1 and CDR2 (germline): MGHRA, YSYEKL. This CDR3 spans 12 amino acids. The CDR3, as DNA: TGCGCCAGCAGCCTGGCGGGAGGCGAGCAGTACTTC. It specifies CASSLAGGEQYF.

This chain connects TRBV4-3 to TRBJ2-1; 7 bases are shared with TRBD2. J gave up 0 bases and V 4 bases, and 3 bases lay outside the gene matches. From germline, CDR1 is LGHNA and CDR2 YSLEER. This CDR3 contains 15 residues. The CDR3 DNA sequence: TGCGCCAGCAGCCTTCTAGCGGCCTCCTACAATGAGCAGTTCTTC. Protein sequence: CASSLLAASYNEQFF.

The chain carries TRBV29-1 and TRBJ2-7, with 9 positions matching TRBD1. The V and J ends lost 8 bases and 7 bases, in that order; junction bases with no gene match: 9. CDR3 length: 12 residues. The germline gives CDR1 SQVTM, CDR2 ANQGSEA. The CDR3 sequence: CSFRQGGMEQYF. The CDR3 DNA is TGCAGCTTTCGACAGGGGGGTATGGAGCAGTACTTC.

The CDR3 sequence: CASSPGTGGSYEQYF. CDR3 coding DNA: TGTGCCAGTTCCCCCGGGACAGGGGGCTCCTACGAGCAGTACTTC. The chain joins TRBV7-8 to TRBJ2-7, with 11 bases fitting TRBD1. Germline V gene lookup returns CDR1 SGHVS and CDR2 FQNEAQ. The CDR3 length is 15 residues. The V gene end was trimmed by 9 bases and the J gene end by 0 bases; junction bases not matched to a gene: 7.

This chain joins TRBV10-3 and TRBJ2-1, with a tentative D call TRBD2 (6 bases). Trimming took off 5 bases at V and 8 bases at J, with 13 bases between the two ends. The CDR3 extends over 13 amino acids. The germline CDR1 and CDR2 sequences are ENHRY and SYGVKD. The CDR3 spells CAISRENAYEQFF. In DNA, the CDR3 is TGTGCCATCAGTCGGGAGAATGCCTATGAGCAGTTCTTC.

This chain joins TRBV14 and TRBJ2-5; 10 bases map to TRBD1. With V trimmed by 3 bases and J by 4 bases, 8 bases remained unmatched. The CDR3 contains 16 residues. CDR1 is SGHDN, CDR2 FVKESK, per germline. The CDR3 sequence: CASSHSRDRGGETQYF. The CDR3 DNA reads TGTGCCAGCAGCCATTCCCGGGACAGGGGAGGAGAGACCCAGTACTTC.

This sequence joins TRBV28 and TRBJ2-7; 9 bases match TRBD2. Germline CDR1 reads MDHEN; CDR2 reads SYDVKM. V trimming: 4 bases; J trimming: 0 bases; junction bases outside the gene matches: 10. The CDR3 totals 17 residues. CDR3 bases: TGTGCCAGCAGTTCCTTCCGTCTAGCGGGAAACTCCTACGAGCAGTACTTC. It translates to CASSSFRLAGNSYEQYF.

The table lists this clone with a count of one. This chain joins TRBV6-5 and TRBJ1-5; the D gene is possibly TRBD1 (6 bases). Trimming stripped 5 bases from V and 5 bases from J, with 13 bases between. The CDR3 is 14 residues long. CDR1 and CDR2 from the germline V gene are MNHEY and SVGAGI. CDR3 sequence: CASSPGVGDQPQHF. Written as DNA, the CDR3 is TGTGCCAGCAGTCCAGGGGTGGGAGATCAGCCCCAGCATTTT.

J is TRBJ2-7 and V is TRBV5-4; D tentatively fits TRBD1 or TRBD2 (6 bases each). V dropped 0 bases and J dropped 6 bases, with 7 bases sitting between them. Germline V gene lookup returns CDR1 SGHNT and CDR2 YYREEE (reference sequence). The CDR3 consists of 12 residues. In DNA form, the CDR3 reads TGTGCCAGCAGCTTGGCGGGGGCCGAGCAGTACTTC. This gives the protein CASSLAGAEQYF.

This chain uses TRBV5-8 with TRBJ2-7; D perhaps matches TRBD1 (6 bases). From germline, CDR1 is SGHTS and CDR2 YDEGEE. The V gene lost 5 bases and the J gene lost 4 bases, with 19 bases spanning the gap. This CDR3 region has 15 residues. CDR3 in DNA: TGTGCCAGCAGACCTACTACAGGGATATGGTACGAGCAGTACTTC. It encodes CASRPTTGIWYEQYF.

With respect to this clone: Other DNA variants within this sample encode the same CDR3. The chain couples TRBV27 to TRBJ2-7; possibly TRBD2 for D (6 bases). This CDR3 has 13 residues. Germline V gene sequence: CDR1 MNHEY, CDR2 SMNVEV (reference sequence). The ends were cut back, 3 bases at V and 2 bases at J, with 8 bases in the middle. CDR3 DNA: TGTGCCAGCAGTTTGACGGGGGCCTACGAGCAGTACTTC. Translation: CASSLTGAYEQYF.

This chain links TRBV30 with TRBJ2-3; TRBD2 matches at 12 bases. CDR1 is GTSNPN and CDR2 is SVGIG in the germline V gene (reference sequence). Germline trimming cut 6 bases from V and 5 bases from J; bases unmatched to any gene: 15. The CDR3 spans 17 residues. The chain's CDR3 is CACLRLRLAGVVDTQYF. In DNA, the CDR3 is TGTGCCTGTCTAAGGTTAAGACTAGCGGGAGTGGTAGATACGCAGTATTTT.

This chain uses TRBV7-3 with TRBJ2-3; 8 nucleotides match TRBD2. The CDR3 covers 14 residues. Trimming at V came to 5 bases and at J to 5 bases, leaving 6 bases not matched to a gene. The germline V gene encodes CDR1 SGHTA and CDR2 FQGTGA. This CDR3 is CASSSSGIGDTQYF. The CDR3 nucleotides are TGTGCCAGCAGCAGTAGCGGGATTGGAGATACGCAGTATTTT.